This entry concerns a single T cell receptor beta chain. Its antigen has not been determined. Base qualities are missing; no much larger clone stands one base away. This CDR3 is also generated by other DNA sequences in the sample. Receptor amplification or capture employed PCR. For sequencing, an Illumina HiSeq 4000 was employed. The TCR beta-chain CDR3 region of each patient was profiled by high-throughput sequencing. Per the authors' processing: The researchers built a classifier to tell apart papillary thyroid cancer patients with distant metastasis, based on CDR3 differences among clinicopathological groups. The Shannon index was used to measure repertoire diversity, and the Morisita-Horn index was used to measure how similar tumor and blood repertoires were. TCRdb reworked the public reads: Q25 trimming with fastp, MiXCR clone assembly, productive beta chains retained. The V and J calls were determined by TCRdb, not by the authors. For this sample the table gives around 20,000 clones, of which roughly 9.7% were detected only once. The ten largest clones capture 25% to 35% of the sample.

The data originate from a study of metastatic and nonmetastatic thyroid tumors (dated by TCRdb to the early 2020s). Describing the broader study: For patients with malignant and with benign thyroid disease, the researchers compared repertoires between peripheral blood samples and tumor or nodule tissue samples.

No treatment had been received by any patient before thyroid surgery. Using T-cell receptor beta sequencing, the study looked back at clinical samples from patients collected from about 2012 to 2018. Study-wide conclusions, independent of this receptor: In both blood and tumor samples, malignant tumors were reported to have significantly higher TCR beta diversity than benign nodules.

This TCR was recovered from a female donor with papillary thyroid cancer or a benign thyroid nodule (not recorded which). Some clones in this sample may be carry-over from other donors' samples. The sample consisted of blood.

The CDR3 reads CASRNSGTTGEQYF. The nucleotides are TGTGCCAGCAGGAACTCTGGGACGACTGGCGAGCAGTACTTC. The chain is assembled from TRBV28 and TRBJ2-7; the D gene could be either TRBD1 or TRBD2, each agreeing at 5 bases. The V and J ends are trimmed by 6 bases and 6 bases, leaving 18 bases between them. Reading from cysteine to phenylalanine, the CDR3 counts 14 amino acids. The CDR3 DNA has 42 bases and is translated from base 1. According to the germline V gene, CDR1 reads MDHEN and CDR2 reads SYDVKM.